Below, 7 T cell receptor beta chains from the same sample are listed, as sequenced in a study of T cells in Graves' hyperthyroidism and ophthalmopathy. Amplification of TCR beta CDR3 regions used RNA as the template. The HTBI primer set drove a first-round RT-PCR of the TCR CDR3. A single record per CDR3 protein comes from TCRdb applying MiXCR to the multiplex PCR reads. The sample carries about 270,000 distinct CDR3 sequences, less than 30% recorded once. The specimen sequenced was blood. The source is a man aged 35-49 years with Graves' hyperthyroidism that later progressed to Graves' ophthalmopathy.

In its sample, this clonotype was seen many times. The V gene is TRBV13, the J gene TRBJ2-2; D is undetermined. The CDR3 totals 11 residues. The V and J ends lost 6 bases and 4 bases respectively, with 3 bases between them. Per germline, CDR1 PRHDT and CDR2 FYEKMQ (reference sequence). CDR3 DNA sequence: TGTGCCAGCAGACTCACCGGGGAGCTGTTTTTT. Translating it yields CASRLTGELFF.

This clonotype was detected ten times or more. The chain joins TRBV10-3 to TRBJ2-7, with 7 nucleotides matching TRBD2. The CDR3 has 15 amino acids. Germline CDR1 ENHRY, CDR2 SYGVKD. V gave up 2 bases and J gave up 2 bases; unmatched junction bases: 6. CDR3 coding DNA: TGTGCCATCAGTGAGGGCGCTAGCGGAACCTACGAGCAGTACTTC. This translates into CAISEGASGTYEQYF.

The table lists this clonotype with many counts. CDR3 protein: CATSALRSTDTQYF. In nucleotides, the CDR3 is TGTGCAACCTCAGCATTAAGGAGCACAGATACGCAGTATTTT. The V gene is TRBV3-1, the J gene TRBJ2-3; D unresolved. The CDR3 has 14 amino acids. Germline V gene lookup returns CDR1 LGHDT and CDR2 YNNKEL (reference sequence).

This clonotype has at least ten counts. The V call is TRBV6-5, the J call TRBJ2-7, with D possibly called TRBD1 or TRBD2 (5 bases each). Deletions cut 0 bases from V and 5 bases from J, with 11 bases between. This CDR3 contains 14 residues. Germline values: CDR1 MNHEY, CDR2 SVGAGI. DNA for the CDR3: TGTGCCAGCAGTTACTCCGGGACGAATAACGAGCAGTACTTC. Translation: CASSYSGTNNEQYF.

The J gene is TRBJ1-1, the V gene TRBV2; no definite D call. V was trimmed by 5 bases and J by 1 base, leaving 8 bases between them. This CDR3 is built from 13 residues. Looked up from germline, CDR1 is SNHLY and CDR2 is FYNNEI. The CDR3 loop reads CASSTLENTEAFF. The CDR3 nucleotides are TGTGCCAGCAGTACTTTGGAGAACACTGAAGCTTTCTTT. Looking up the rest from reference TRBV2 and TRBJ1-1 gives the full variable domain: EPEVTQTPSHQVTQMGQEVILRCVPISNHLYFYWYRQILGQKVEFLVSFYNNEISEKSEIFDDQFSVERPDGSNFTLKIRSTKLEDSAMYFCASSTLENTEAFFGQGTRLTVV.

This clonotype was counted at least ten times. V and J are TRBV6-6 and TRBJ2-1, with 9 nucleotides matching TRBD1. Germline loops: CDR1 MNHNY, CDR2 SVGAGI (reference sequence). This CDR3 contains 20 residues. J gave up 0 bases and V 2 bases, and 14 bases lay outside the gene matches. The CDR3 bases are TGTGCCAGCAGTTACGCTCGGGACAGGGAAGCACTGAGCTCCTACAATGAGCAGTTCTTC. This encodes CASSYARDREALSSYNEQFF.

This clonotype occurred many times. The chain recombines TRBV13 with TRBJ2-2; tentative D call: TRBD1 (6 bases). V was trimmed by 5 bases and J by 9 bases, leaving 16 bases between them. Germline-derived CDR1 and CDR2 are PRHDT and FYEKMQ (reference sequence). The CDR3 sequence is 14 residues long. CDR3 bases: TGTGCCAGCAGCGGGGGCATGGGGCACTGGGAGCTGTTTTTT. It is translated as CASSGGMGHWELFF.